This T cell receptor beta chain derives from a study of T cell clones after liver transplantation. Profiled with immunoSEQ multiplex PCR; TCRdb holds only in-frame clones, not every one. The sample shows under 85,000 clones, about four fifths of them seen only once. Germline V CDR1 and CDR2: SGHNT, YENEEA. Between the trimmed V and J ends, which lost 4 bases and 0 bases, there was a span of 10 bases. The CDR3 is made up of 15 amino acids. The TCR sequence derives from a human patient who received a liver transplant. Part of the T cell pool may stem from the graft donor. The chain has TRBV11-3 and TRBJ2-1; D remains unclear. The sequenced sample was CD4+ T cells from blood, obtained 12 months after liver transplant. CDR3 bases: TGTGCCAGCAGCTCGTATCCGAGCTCCTACAATGAGCAGTTCTTC. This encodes CASSSYPSSYNEQFF. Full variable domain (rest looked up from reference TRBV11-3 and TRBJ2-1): EAGVVQSPRYKIIEKKQPVAFWCNPISGHNTLYWYLQNLGQGPELLIRYENEEAVDDSQLPKDRFSAERLKGVDSTLKIQPAELGDSAVYLCASSSYPSSYNEQFFGPGTRLTVL.